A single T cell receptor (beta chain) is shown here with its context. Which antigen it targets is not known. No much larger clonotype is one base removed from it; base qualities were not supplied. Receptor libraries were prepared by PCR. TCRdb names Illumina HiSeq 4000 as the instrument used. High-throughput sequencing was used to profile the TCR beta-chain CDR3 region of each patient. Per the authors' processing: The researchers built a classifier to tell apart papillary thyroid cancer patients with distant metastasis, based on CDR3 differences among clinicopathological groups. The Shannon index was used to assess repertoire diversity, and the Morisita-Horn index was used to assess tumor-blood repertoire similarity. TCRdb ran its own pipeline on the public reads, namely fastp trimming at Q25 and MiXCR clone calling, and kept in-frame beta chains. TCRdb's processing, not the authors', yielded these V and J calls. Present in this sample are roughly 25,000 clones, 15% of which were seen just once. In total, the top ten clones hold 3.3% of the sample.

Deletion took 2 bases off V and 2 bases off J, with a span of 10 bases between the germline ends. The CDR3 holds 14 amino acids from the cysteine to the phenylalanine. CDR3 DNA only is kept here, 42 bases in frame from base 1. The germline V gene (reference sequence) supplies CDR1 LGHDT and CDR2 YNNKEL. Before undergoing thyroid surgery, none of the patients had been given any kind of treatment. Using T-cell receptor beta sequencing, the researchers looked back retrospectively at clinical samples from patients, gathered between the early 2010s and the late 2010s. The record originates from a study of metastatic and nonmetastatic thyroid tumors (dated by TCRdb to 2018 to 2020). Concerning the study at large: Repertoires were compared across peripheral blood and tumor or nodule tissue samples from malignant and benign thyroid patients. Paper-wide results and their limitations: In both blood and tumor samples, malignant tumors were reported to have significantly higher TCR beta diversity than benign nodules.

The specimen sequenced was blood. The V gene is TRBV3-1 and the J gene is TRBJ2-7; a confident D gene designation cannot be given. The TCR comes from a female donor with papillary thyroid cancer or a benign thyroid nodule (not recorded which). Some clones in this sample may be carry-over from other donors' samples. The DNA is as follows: TGTGCCAGCAGCCAACTCCCGGGCCCCTACGAGCAGTACTTC. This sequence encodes CASSQLPGPYEQYF.